This T cell receptor (beta chain) was observed in a study of Graves' ophthalmopathy and Graves' hyperthyroidism. Study results and caveats: Blood also carried most expanded thyroid clonotypes exceeding 0.001 frequency.

Ophthalmopathy was moderately-to-severely active, CAS at least 3, NOSPECS at least 4, lasting under 3 months. Pregnant or lactating patients and those with other autoimmune diseases or uncontrolled infections were excluded. A roughly 10 ml volume of fresh peripheral blood provided the PBMCs. V shed 4 bases and J 5 bases; nucleotides not matched to a gene: 10. Germline CDR1 SGDLS, CDR2 YYNGEE. The CDR3 consists of 15 residues. RNA transcripts were the template, and TCR beta CDR3 regions were amplified from them. HTBI primers served in a first-round RT-PCR, which a second-round multiplex PCR followed. TCRdb re-analysed the multiplex PCR reads in MiXCR, keeping a single row per CDR3 protein. This sample has 200,000 to 250,000 distinct CDR3 sequences, with around 45% found just once. This clonotype has only a few counts. Its antigen is not identified.

This rearrangement joins TRBV9 to TRBJ2-7, with TRBD2 identical over 9 bases. Sample: peripheral blood. The receptor was derived from an adult man with Graves' ophthalmopathy. The CDR3 spells CASSLVLAGNHEQYF. Here the CDR3 DNA reads TGTGCCAGCAGCTTAGTCCTAGCGGGGAACCACGAGCAGTACTTC. Variable domain in full (rest from reference TRBV9 and TRBJ2-7): DSGVTQTPKHLITATGQRVTLRCSPRSGDLSVYWYQQSLDQGLQFLIQYYNGEERAKGNILERFSAQQFPDLHSELNLSSLELGDSALYFCASSLVLAGNHEQYFGPGTRLTVT.